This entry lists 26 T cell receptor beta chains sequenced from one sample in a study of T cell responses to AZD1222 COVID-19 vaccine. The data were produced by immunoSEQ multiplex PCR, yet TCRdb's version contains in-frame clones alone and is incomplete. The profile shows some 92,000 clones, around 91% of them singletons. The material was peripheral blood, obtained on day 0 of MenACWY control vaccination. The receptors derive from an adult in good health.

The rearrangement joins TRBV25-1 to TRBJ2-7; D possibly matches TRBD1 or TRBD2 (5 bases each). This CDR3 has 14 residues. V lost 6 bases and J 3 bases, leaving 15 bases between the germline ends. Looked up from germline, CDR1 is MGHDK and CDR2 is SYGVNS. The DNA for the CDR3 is TGTGCCAGCAGGGGGGTTCCCCCCGTCTACGAGCAGTACTTC. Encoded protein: CASRGVPPVYEQYF.

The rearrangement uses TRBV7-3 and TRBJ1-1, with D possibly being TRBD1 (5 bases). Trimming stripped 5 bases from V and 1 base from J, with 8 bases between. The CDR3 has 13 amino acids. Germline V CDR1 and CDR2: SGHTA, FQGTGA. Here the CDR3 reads CASSNGQNTEAFF. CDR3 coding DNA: TGTGCCAGCAGCAACGGACAGAACACTGAAGCTTTCTTT.

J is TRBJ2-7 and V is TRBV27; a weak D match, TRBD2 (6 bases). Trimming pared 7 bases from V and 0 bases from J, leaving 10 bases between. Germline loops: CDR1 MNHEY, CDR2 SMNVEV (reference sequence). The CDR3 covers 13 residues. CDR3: CASKRLDSYEQYF. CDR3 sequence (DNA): TGTGCCAGCAAGCGACTAGACTCCTACGAGCAGTACTTC.

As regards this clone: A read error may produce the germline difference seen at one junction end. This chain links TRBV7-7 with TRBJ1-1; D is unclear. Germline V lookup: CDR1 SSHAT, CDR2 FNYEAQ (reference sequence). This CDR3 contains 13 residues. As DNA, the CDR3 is TGTGCTAGCACCTTAACCAGGAACACTGAAGCTTTCTTT. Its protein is CASTLTRNTEAFF. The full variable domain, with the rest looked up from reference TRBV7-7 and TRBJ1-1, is GAGVSQSPRYKVTKRGQDVTLRCDPISSHATLYWYQQALGQGPEFLTYFNYEAQPDKSGLPSDRFSAERPEGSISTLTIQRTEQRDSAMYRCASTLTRNTEAFFGQGTRLTVV.

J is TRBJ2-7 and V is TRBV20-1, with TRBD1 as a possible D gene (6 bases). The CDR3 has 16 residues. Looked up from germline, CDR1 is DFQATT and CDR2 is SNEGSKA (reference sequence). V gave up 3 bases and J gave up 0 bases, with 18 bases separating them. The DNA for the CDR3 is TGCAGTGCTAGTCGTTCCCAGGGGCTAAGCTCCTACGAGCAGTACTTC. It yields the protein CSASRSQGLSSYEQYF.

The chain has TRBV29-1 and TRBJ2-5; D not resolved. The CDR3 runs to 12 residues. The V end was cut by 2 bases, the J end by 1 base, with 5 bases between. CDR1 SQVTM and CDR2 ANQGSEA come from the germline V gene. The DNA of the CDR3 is TGCAGCGTTGAATTCGGCCAAGAGACCCAGTACTTC. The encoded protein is CSVEFGQETQYF.

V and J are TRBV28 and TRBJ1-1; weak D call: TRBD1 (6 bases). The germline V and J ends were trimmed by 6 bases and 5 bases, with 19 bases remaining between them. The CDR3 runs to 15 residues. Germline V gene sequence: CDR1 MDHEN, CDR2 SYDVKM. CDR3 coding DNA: TGTGCCAGCAGCTCCCGGACAGTCCCGATTACTGAAGCTTTCTTT. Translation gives CASSSRTVPITEAFF.

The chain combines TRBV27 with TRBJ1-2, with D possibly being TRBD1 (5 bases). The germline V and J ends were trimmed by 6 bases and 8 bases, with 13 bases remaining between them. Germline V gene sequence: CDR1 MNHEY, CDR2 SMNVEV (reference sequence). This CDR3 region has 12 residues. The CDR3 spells CASRSGGGGYTF. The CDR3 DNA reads TGTGCCAGCAGGTCGGGGGGAGGGGGCTACACCTTC.

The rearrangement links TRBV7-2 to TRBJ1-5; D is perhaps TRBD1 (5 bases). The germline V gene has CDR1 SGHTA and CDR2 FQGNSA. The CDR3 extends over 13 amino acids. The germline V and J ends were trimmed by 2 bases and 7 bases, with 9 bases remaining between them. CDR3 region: CASSLSGLQPQHF. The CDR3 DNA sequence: TGTGCCAGCAGCTTATCAGGGCTACAGCCCCAGCATTTT.

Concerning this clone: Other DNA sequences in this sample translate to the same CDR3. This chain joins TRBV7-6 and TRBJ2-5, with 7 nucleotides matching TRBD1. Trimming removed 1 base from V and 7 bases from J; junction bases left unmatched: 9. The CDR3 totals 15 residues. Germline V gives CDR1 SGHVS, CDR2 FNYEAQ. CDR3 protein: CASSLEQGQGRTQYF. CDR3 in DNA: TGTGCCAGCAGCTTAGAACAGGGGCAGGGCCGGACCCAGTACTTC.

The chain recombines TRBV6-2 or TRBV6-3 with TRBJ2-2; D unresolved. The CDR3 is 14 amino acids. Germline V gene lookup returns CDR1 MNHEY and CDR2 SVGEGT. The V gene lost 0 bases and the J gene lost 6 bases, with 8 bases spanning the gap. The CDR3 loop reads CASSYSEVAGELFF. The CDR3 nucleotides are TGTGCCAGCAGTTACTCAGAGGTGGCCGGGGAGCTGTTTTTT.

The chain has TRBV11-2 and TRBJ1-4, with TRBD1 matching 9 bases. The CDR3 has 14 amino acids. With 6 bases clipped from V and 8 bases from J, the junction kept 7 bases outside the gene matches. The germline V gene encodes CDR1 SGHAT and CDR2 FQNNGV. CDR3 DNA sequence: TGTGCCAGCAGGTCCGGGACAGGGAAGGAAAAACTGTTTTTT. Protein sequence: CASRSGTGKEKLFF.

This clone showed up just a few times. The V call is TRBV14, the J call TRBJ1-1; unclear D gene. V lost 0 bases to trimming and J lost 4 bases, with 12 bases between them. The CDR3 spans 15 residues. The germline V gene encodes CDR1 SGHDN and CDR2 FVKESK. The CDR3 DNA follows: TGTGCCAGCAGCCAAGATCCGCTCCCGGGCACTGAAGCTTTCTTT. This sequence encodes CASSQDPLPGTEAFF.

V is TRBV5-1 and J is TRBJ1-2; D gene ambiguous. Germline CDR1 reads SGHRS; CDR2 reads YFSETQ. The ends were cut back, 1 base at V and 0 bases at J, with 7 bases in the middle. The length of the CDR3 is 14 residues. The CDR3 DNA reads TGCGCCAGCAGCTTGTTCGGTTCTAACTATGGCTACACCTTC. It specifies CASSLFGSNYGYTF. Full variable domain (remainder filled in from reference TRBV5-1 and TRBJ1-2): KAGVTQTPRYLIKTRGQQVTLSCSPISGHRSVSWYQQTPGQGLQFLFEYFSETQRNKGNFPGRFSGRQFSNSRSEMNVSTLELGDSALYLCASSLFGSNYGYTFGSGTRLTVV.

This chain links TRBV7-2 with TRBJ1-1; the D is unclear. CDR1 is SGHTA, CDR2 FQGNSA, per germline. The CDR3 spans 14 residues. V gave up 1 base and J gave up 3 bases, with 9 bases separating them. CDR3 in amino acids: CASSLESGDTEAFF. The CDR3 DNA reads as TGTGCCAGCAGCTTAGAATCAGGAGACACTGAAGCTTTCTTT. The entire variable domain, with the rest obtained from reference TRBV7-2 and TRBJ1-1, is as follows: GAGVSQSPSNKVTEKGKDVELRCDPISGHTALYWYRQSLGQGLEFLIYFQGNSAPDKSGLPSDRFSAERTGGSVSTLTIQRTQQEDSAVYLCASSLESGDTEAFFGQGTRLTVV.

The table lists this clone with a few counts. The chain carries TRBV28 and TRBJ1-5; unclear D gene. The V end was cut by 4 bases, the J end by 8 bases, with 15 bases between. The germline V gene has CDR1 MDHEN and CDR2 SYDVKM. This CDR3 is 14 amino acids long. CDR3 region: CASSSRAASKPQHF. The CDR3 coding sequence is TGTGCCAGCAGTTCGAGGGCAGCCAGTAAGCCCCAGCATTTT.

The CDR3 DNA is TGTGCCAGCAGTCCAAGCATTCCAGGGGGCGCCGGGGAGCTGTTTTTT. Amino acid sequence: CASSPSIPGGAGELFF. The V gene is TRBV27, the J gene TRBJ2-2; 8 positions match TRBD1. Germline values: CDR1 MNHEY, CDR2 SMNVEV (reference sequence). The ends lost 5 bases at V and 6 bases at J; junction bases unmatched: 11. The CDR3 contains 16 residues.

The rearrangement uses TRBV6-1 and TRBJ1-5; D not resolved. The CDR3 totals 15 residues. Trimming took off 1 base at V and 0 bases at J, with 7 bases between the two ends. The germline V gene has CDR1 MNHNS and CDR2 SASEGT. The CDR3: CASSEGNNSNQPQHF. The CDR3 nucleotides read TGTGCCAGCAGTGAAGGAAATAATAGCAATCAGCCCCAGCATTTT.

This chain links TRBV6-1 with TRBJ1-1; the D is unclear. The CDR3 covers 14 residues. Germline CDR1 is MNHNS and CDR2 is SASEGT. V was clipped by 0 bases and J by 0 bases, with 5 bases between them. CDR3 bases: TGTGCCAGCAGTGAAGCTGGGTTGAACACTGAAGCTTTCTTT. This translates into CASSEAGLNTEAFF.

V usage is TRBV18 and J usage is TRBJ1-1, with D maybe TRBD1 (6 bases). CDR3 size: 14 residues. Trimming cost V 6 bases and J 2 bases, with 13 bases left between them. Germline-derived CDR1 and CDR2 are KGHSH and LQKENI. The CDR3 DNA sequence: TGTGCCAGCTCTACCACCGGGGGCAACACTGAAGCTTTCTTT. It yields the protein CASSTTGGNTEAFF.

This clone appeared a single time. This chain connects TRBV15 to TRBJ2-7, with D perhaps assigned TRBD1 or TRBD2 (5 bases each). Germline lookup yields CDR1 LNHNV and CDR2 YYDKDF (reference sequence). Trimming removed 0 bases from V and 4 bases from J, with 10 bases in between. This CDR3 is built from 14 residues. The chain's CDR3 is CATSRDLGDYEQYF. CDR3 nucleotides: TGTGCCACCAGCAGAGATTTGGGGGATTACGAGCAGTACTTC. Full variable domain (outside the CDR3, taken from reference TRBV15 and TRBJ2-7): DAMVIQNPRYQVTQFGKPVTLSCSQTLNHNVMYWYQQKSSQAPKLLFHYYDKDFNNEADTPDNFQSRRPNTSFCFLDIRSPGLGDTAMYLCATSRDLGDYEQYFGPGTRLTVT.

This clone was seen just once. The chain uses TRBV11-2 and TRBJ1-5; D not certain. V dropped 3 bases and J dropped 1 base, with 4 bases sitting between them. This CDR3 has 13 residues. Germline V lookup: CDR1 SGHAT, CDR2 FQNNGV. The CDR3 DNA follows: TGTGCCAGCAGCTTCTACAGCAATCAGCCCCAGCATTTT. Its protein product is CASSFYSNQPQHF.

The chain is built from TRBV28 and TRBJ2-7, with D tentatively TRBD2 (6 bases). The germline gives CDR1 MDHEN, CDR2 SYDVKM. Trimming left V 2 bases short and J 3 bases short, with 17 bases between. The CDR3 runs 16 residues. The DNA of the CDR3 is TGTGCCAGCAGTTTAGAAGGGGCTAGCGTAGACTACGAGCAGTACTTC. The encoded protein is CASSLEGASVDYEQYF.

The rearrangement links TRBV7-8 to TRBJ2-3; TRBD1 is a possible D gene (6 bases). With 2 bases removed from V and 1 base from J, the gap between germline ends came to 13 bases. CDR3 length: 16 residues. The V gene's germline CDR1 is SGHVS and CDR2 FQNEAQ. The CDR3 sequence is CASSLLGGEGTDTQYF. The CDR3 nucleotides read TGTGCCAGCAGCTTATTAGGGGGAGAAGGCACAGATACGCAGTATTTT.

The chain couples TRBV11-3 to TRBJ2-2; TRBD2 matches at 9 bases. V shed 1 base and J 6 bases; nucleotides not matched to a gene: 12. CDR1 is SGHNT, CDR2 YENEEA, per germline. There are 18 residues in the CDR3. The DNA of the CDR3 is TGTGCCAGCAGCTTAGTCCCCCCTAGCGGGGAGGCCTCCGGGGAGCTGTTTTTT. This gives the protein CASSLVPPSGEASGELFF.

The CDR3: CASSSLTGETQYF. Written as DNA, the CDR3 is TGTGCCAGCAGCTCCCTGACCGGGGAGACCCAGTACTTC. V gene TRBV7-3 combines with J gene TRBJ2-5; D is unclear. Germline-derived CDR1 and CDR2 are SGHTA and FQGTGA. The CDR3 is 13 residues long. With 4 bases removed from V and 5 bases from J, the gap between germline ends came to 11 bases.